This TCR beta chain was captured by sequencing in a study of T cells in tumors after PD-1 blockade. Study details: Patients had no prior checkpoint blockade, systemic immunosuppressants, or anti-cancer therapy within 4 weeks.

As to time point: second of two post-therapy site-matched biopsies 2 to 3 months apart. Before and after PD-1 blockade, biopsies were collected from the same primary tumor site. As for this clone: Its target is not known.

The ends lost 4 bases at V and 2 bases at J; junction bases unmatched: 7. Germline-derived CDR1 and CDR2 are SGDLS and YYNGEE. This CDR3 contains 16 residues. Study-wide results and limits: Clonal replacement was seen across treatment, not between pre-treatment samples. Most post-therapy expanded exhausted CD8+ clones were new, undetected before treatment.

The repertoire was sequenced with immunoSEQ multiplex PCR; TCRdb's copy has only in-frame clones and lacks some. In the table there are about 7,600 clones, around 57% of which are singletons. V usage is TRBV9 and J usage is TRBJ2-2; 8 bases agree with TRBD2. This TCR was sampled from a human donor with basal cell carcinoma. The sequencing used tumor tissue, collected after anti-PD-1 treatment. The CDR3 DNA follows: TGTGCCAGCAGCCTCCGCGGGGGGACAAACACCGGGGAGCTGTTTTTT. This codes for CASSLRGGTNTGELFF.